A selection of T cell receptor beta chains follows, all from one sample in a study of T-cell reconstitution after alpha-beta-depleted transplantation in children. TCRdb ran MiXCR on the PCR reads and lists one entry per CDR3 protein. The sample holds roughly 180,000 distinct CDR3 sequences; 11% are singletons and the top ten take 13%. The source material was PBMCs, sampled before TCRalphabeta/CD19-depleted stem cell transplant. These receptors all stem from a boy under 10 years old with acute myeloid leukemia, due to receive a stem cell transplant. CDR3s include the opening cysteine and the closing phenylalanine or tryptophan. The D gene is left open where the match is weak. Clone size is shown for a subset of rows, as once, few, many or a class of expanded clone.

D gene	clone size	V gene	J gene	CDR3 protein	CDR3 DNA
.	many	TRBV5-4	TRBJ1-2	CASSRTLTHLIFGYTF	TGTGCCAGCAGCAGAACATTGACACACCTCATTTTCGGCTACACCTTC
.	many	TRBV6-1	TRBJ2-3	CASCTAGSTDTQYF	TGTGCCAGCTGTACGGCAGGGAGCACAGATACGCAGTATTTT
TRBD2	many	TRBV24-1	TRBJ2-5	CATSDWRASGKTQYF	TGTGCCACCAGTGATTGGCGGGCTAGCGGGAAGACCCAGTACTTC
.	many	TRBV7-2	TRBJ2-1	CASSFQVIREQFF	TGTGCCAGCAGCTTCCAAGTAATTAGGGAGCAGTTCTTC
.	many	TRBV4-2	TRBJ2-2	CASSPSQGRELFF	TGTGCCAGCAGCCCGTCCCAGGGGCGGGAGCTGTTTTTT
.	many	TRBV3-1	TRBJ2-2	CASSRPGGELFF	TGTGCCAGCAGCCGGCCCGGCGGGGAGCTGTTTTTT
.	.	TRBV30	TRBJ1-5	CACGPAGSQPQHF	TGTGCCTGCGGTCCCGCCGGGAGTCAGCCCCAGCATTTT
TRBD1	many	TRBV6-5	TRBJ1-1	CASSSWTGNTEAFF	TGTGCCAGCAGCTCCTGGACAGGGAACACTGAAGCTTTCTTT
.	few	TRBV19	TRBJ2-5	CASSPDGNSETQYF	TGTGCCAGTAGCCCCGACGGGAATAGCGAGACCCAGTACTTC
.	many	TRBV20-1	TRBJ1-6	CSAMDLNNSPLHF	TGCAGTGCCATGGACCTTAATAATTCACCCCTCCACTTT
TRBD1	many	TRBV12-3/TRBV12-4	TRBJ1-3	CASSFGRGLGNTIYF	TGTGCCAGCAGTTTTGGCAGGGGGCTTGGAAACACCATATATTTT
.	.	TRBV6-5	TRBJ2-4	CASSHAPIAKNIQYF	TGTGCCAGCAGTCACGCTCCGATAGCCAAAAACATTCAGTACTTC
TRBD2	many	TRBV10-2	TRBJ2-1	CASSEASGGPQFF	TGCGCCAGCAGTGAGGCTAGCGGGGGTCCGCAGTTCTTC
.	many	TRBV24-1	TRBJ2-3	CATSDDGGPEDTQYF	TGTGCCACCAGTGATGACGGGGGGCCGGAGGATACGCAGTATTTT
TRBD2	many	TRBV12-3/TRBV12-4	TRBJ2-2	CASSFSGRGTGELFF	TGTGCCAGCAGTTTCTCCGGGAGGGGCACCGGGGAGCTGTTTTTT
.	.	TRBV20-1	TRBJ2-6	CSASDRRGVSGANVLTF	TGCAGTGCTTCGGACAGAAGGGGGGTCTCTGGGGCCAACGTCCTGACTTTC
.	many	TRBV5-1	TRBJ1-1	CASSSSGGTNTEAFF	TGCGCCAGCAGCTCCTCGGGAGGGACGAACACTGAAGCTTTCTTT
.	many	TRBV29-1	TRBJ1-1	CSVEDPGETEAFF	TGCAGCGTTGAAGATCCCGGTGAAACTGAAGCTTTCTTT
.	many	TRBV6-5	TRBJ2-5	CASSLIQAETQYF	TGTGCCAGCAGTTTAATTCAAGCGGAGACCCAGTACTTC
TRBD1	many	TRBV20-1	TRBJ1-1	CSARVPGTDTEAFF	TGCAGTGCTAGAGTCCCCGGGACAGACACTGAAGCTTTCTTT
TRBD1	many	TRBV20-1	TRBJ1-1	CRVKGGSEAFF	TGCAGGGTAAAAGGGGGCTCTGAAGCTTTCTTT
.	.	TRBV5-5	TRBJ1-5	CASSSQDSRNQPQHF	TGTGCCAGCAGCTCTCAGGACAGCCGAAATCAGCCCCAGCATTTT
TRBD1	many	TRBV19	TRBJ2-5	CASSIIQGARETQYF	TGTGCCAGTAGTATCATACAGGGGGCCCGGGAGACCCAGTACTTC
.	many	TRBV20-1	TRBJ2-1	CSARGVSYNEQFF	TGCAGTGCTAGAGGGGTCTCCTACAATGAGCAGTTCTTC
.	many	TRBV28	TRBJ2-5	CASRDSLVRETQYF	TGTGCCAGCAGGGACAGCCTAGTGAGGGAGACCCAGTACTTC
.	many	TRBV20-1	TRBJ1-1	CSARDNSGGRFSEAFF	TGCAGTGCTAGAGATAACTCCGGGGGGCGCTTCTCTGAAGCTTTCTTT
TRBD1	large	TRBV28	TRBJ1-2	CASSLQGGIYGYTF	TGTGCCAGCAGTCTCCAGGGGGGGATCTATGGCTACACCTTC
TRBD2	many	TRBV6-5	TRBJ2-5	CASSSGLAETQYF	TGTGCCAGCAGTTCGGGACTAGCGGAGACCCAGTACTTC
TRBD2	many	TRBV7-9	TRBJ2-7	CASSSTGLAGYEQYF	TGTGCCAGCAGCTCAACGGGACTAGCGGGTTACGAGCAGTACTTC
.	many	TRBV2	TRBJ2-7	CASSEAYEQYF	TGTGCCAGCAGTGAGGCCTACGAGCAGTACTTC
.	many	TRBV25-1	TRBJ2-2	CASSESRVAGELFF	TGTGCCAGCAGTGAATCCAGGGTAGCCGGGGAGCTGTTTTTT
.	many	TRBV27	TRBJ2-2	CASGPRSGELFF	TGTGCCAGCGGCCCTAGGTCCGGGGAGCTGTTTTTT
.	.	TRBV20-1	TRBJ2-7	CSASWGSEQYF	TGCAGTGCTAGCTGGGGTTCCGAGCAGTACTTC
.	many	TRBV12-3/TRBV12-4	TRBJ2-3	CASSFGHGTDTQYF	TGTGCCAGCAGTTTCGGCCACGGAACAGATACGCAGTATTTT
TRBD2	many	TRBV28	TRBJ2-2	CASSTGGESGELFF	TGTGCCAGCAGTACGGGAGGGGAATCCGGGGAGCTGTTTTTT
.	.	TRBV23-1	TRBJ2-3	CASSQSIPPSTDTQYF	TGCGCCAGCAGTCAATCGATCCCGCCGAGCACAGATACGCAGTATTTT